One sample yielded the 8 T cell receptor beta chains listed below, sequenced in a study of T cells in Graves' hyperthyroidism and ophthalmopathy. It was RNA transcripts that yielded the amplified TCR beta CDR3 regions. HTBI primers were employed in a first-round RT-PCR of the TCR CDR3. TCRdb ran MiXCR on the multiplex PCR reads and lists one entry per CDR3 protein. The data contain about 260,000 distinct CDR3 sequences, about a sixth of them singletons. The sample taken for sequencing was blood. The receptors originated from a woman aged 18 to 35 with Graves' ophthalmopathy.

This clonotype was picked up many times. The CDR3 sequence: CSASWQMNTEAFF. For the CDR3, the DNA is TGCAGTGCTAGTTGGCAGATGAACACTGAAGCTTTCTTT. V usage is TRBV20-1 and J usage is TRBJ1-1; the D is unclear. V gave up 3 bases and J gave up 0 bases, with 8 bases separating them. Germline CDR1 DFQATT, CDR2 SNEGSKA (reference sequence). The CDR3 loop spans 13 amino acids.

CDR3 sequence reads: CASSANSGSVDTQYF. The CDR3 DNA follows: TGTGCCAGCAGTGCTAATAGCGGGAGCGTAGATACGCAGTATTTT. The V call is TRBV28, the J call TRBJ2-3; TRBD2 matches at 9 bases. CDR3 length equals 15 residues. J gave up 5 bases and V 5 bases, and 8 bases lay outside the gene matches. Germline V gives CDR1 MDHEN, CDR2 SYDVKM.

Ten or more counts support this clonotype. The chain links TRBV4-3 to TRBJ2-1; TRBD2 matches at 10 bases. V lost 0 bases, J lost 6 bases, and 5 bases stayed unmatched. The CDR3 is 16 residues long. The germline gives CDR1 LGHNA, CDR2 YSLEER. CDR3 protein: CASSQDPSGSLNEQFF. CDR3 DNA: TGCGCCAGCAGCCAAGATCCTAGCGGGAGCCTCAATGAGCAGTTCTTC.

This clonotype was detected ten times or more. The chain employs TRBV7-2 and TRBJ2-1, with 10 positions matching TRBD2. The ends lost 2 bases at V and 12 bases at J; junction bases unmatched: 7. Germline V lookup: CDR1 SGHTA, CDR2 FQGNSA. The CDR3 loop spans 14 amino acids. DNA for the CDR3: TGTGCCAGCAGCTTACCTAGCGGGAGAGCCAGGCAGTTCTTC. It yields the protein CASSLPSGRARQFF.

There are many counts of this clonotype. The gene calls are TRBV20-1 and TRBJ2-1; 12 bases align to TRBD2. V shed 3 bases, J shed 12 bases, and the junction held 12 bases outside the gene matches. In germline, CDR1 is DFQATT, CDR2 SNEGSKA (reference sequence). CDR3 size: 15 residues. CDR3: CSARRLAGGLLSQFF. CDR3 bases: TGCAGTGCTAGGCGGCTAGCGGGAGGGCTGTTGTCGCAGTTCTTC.

The chain employs TRBV6-1 and TRBJ1-2; TRBD1 might be the D (6 bases). The CDR3 extends over 15 amino acids. With 5 bases removed from V and 1 base from J, the gap between germline ends came to 14 bases. Per germline, CDR1 MNHNS and CDR2 SASEGT. The CDR3 nucleotides are TGTGCCAGCAGTAACCCTGGACAGATTAACTATGGCTACACCTTC. The encoded protein is CASSNPGQINYGYTF.

This chain connects TRBV2 to TRBJ2-1; 15 bases match TRBD2. The CDR3 contains 16 residues. CDR1 is SNHLY, CDR2 FYNNEI, per germline. The V gene end was trimmed by 6 bases and the J gene end by 6 bases; junction bases not matched to a gene: 6. The CDR3 spells CASSRTSGRAPNEQFF. CDR3 sequence (DNA): TGTGCCAGCAGCAGGACTAGCGGGAGGGCGCCCAATGAGCAGTTCTTC.

This clonotype was recorded many times. The chain has TRBV18 and TRBJ1-1; tentative D call: TRBD1 (6 bases). Per germline, CDR1 KGHSH and CDR2 LQKENI. Trimming stripped 2 bases from V and 3 bases from J, with 28 bases between. The CDR3 has 20 amino acids. The CDR3: CASSPISAMLFGGRYTEAFF. The CDR3, as DNA: TGTGCCAGCTCACCAATATCGGCAATGTTGTTCGGGGGGCGTTACACTGAAGCTTTCTTT.